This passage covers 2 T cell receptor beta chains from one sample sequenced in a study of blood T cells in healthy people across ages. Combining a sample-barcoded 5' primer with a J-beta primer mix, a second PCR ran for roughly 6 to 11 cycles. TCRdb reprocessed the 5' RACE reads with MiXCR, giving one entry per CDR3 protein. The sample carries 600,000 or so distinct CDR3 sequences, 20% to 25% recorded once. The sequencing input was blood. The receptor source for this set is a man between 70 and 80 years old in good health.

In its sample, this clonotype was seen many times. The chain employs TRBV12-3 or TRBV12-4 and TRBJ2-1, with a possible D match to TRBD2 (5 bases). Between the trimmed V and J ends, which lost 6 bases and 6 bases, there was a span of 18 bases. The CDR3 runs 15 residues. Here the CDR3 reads CASSTSRLAVNEQFF. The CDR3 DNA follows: TGTGCCAGCAGCACTTCTAGGCTAGCCGTCAATGAGCAGTTCTTC.

The CDR3 nucleotides read TGTGCCACCAGTGACCCGGGACTGTCTCCGTCTACAACAGATACGCAGTATTTT. Protein: CATSDPGLSPSTTDTQYF. The chain is built from TRBV24-1 and TRBJ2-3; TRBD2 might be the D (6 bases). Trimming removed 4 bases at V and 3 bases at J, with 22 bases between. This CDR3 region has 18 residues. Germline lookup yields CDR1 KGHDR and CDR2 SFDVKD.